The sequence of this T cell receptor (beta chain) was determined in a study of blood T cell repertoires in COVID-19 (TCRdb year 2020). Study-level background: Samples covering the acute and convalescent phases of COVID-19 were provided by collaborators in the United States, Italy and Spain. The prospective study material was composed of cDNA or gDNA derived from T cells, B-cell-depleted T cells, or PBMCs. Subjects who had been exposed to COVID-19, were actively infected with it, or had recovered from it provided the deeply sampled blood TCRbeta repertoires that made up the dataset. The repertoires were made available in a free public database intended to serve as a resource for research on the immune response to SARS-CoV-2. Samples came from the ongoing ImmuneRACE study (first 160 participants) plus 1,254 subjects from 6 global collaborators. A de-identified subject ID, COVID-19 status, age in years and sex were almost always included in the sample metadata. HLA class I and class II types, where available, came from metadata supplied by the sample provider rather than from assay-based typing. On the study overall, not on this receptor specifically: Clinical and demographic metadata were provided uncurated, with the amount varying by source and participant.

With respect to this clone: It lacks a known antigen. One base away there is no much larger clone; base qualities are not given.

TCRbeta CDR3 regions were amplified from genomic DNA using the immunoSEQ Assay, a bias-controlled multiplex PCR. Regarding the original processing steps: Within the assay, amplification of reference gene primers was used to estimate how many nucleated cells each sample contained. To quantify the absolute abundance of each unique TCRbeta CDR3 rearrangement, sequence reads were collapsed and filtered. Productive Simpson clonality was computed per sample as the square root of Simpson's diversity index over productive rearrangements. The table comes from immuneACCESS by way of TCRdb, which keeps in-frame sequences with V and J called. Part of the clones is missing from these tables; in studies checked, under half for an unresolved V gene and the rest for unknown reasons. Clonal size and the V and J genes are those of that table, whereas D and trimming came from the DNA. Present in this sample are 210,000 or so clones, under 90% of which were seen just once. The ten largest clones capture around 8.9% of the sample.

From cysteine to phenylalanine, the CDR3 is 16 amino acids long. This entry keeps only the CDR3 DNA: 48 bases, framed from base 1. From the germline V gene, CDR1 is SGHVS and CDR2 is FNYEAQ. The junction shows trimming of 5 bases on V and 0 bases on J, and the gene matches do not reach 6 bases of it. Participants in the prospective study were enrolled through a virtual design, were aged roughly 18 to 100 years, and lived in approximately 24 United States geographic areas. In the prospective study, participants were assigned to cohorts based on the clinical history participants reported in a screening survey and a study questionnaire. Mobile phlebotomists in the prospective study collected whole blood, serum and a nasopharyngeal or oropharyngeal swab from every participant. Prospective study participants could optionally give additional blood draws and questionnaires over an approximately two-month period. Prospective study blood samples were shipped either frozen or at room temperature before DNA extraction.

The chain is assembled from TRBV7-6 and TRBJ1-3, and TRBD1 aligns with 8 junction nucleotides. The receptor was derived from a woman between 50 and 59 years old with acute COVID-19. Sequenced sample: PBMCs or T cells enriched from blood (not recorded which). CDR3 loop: CASSLGTGDSGNTIYF. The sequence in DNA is TGTGCCAGCAGCCTCGGGACAGGAGACTCTGGAAACACCATATATTTT.